The next 18 T cell receptor beta chains were all read from a single sample in a study of cytomegalovirus exposure and HLA in healthy donors. 13 Jbeta primers and 60 Vbeta primers were used for the PCR. Sequencing was performed with immunoSEQ multiplex PCR; in TCRdb, only in-frame clones are kept and a portion is missing. The data show roughly 100,000 clones, with about 79% seen just once and approximately 3.3% held by the top ten. The sample comprised PBMCs. These receptors were taken from a male donor in good health and CMV-seropositive.

The rearrangement joins TRBV10-1 to TRBJ2-7, with TRBD1 as a possible D gene (6 bases). The CDR3 runs 13 residues. The V gene's germline CDR1 is WNHNN and CDR2 SYGVQD (reference sequence). The V end was cut by 0 bases, the J end by 5 bases, with 8 bases between. The CDR3 DNA reads as TGCGCCAGCAGTGAGTCGGACAGCCACGAGCAGTACTTC. Amino acid sequence: CASSESDSHEQYF.

The chain links TRBV29-1 to TRBJ1-2, with no clear D. Trimming pared 7 bases from V and 6 bases from J, leaving 21 bases between. This CDR3 has 14 residues. Germline V gives CDR1 SQVTM, CDR2 ANQGSEA. CDR3 in DNA: TGCAGCGCCATCGCGGGTAGGCGGTGGGATGGCTACACCTTC. Its translation: CSAIAGRRWDGYTF.

The chain has TRBV12-5 and TRBJ2-7; D is perhaps TRBD2 (5 bases). The CDR3 is 16 residues long. The V end was cut by 0 bases, the J end by 0 bases, with 12 bases between. The germline V gene has CDR1 LGHNT and CDR2 FRNRAP. Here the CDR3 DNA reads TGTGCTAGTGGTTTGGTACTAAGCGGCGACTCCTACGAGCAGTACTTC. It codes for CASGLVLSGDSYEQYF.

V and J are TRBV30 and TRBJ1-2; 9 bases map to TRBD1. This CDR3 has 12 residues. With 7 bases clipped from V and 8 bases from J, the junction kept 8 bases outside the gene matches. The germline gives CDR1 GTSNPN, CDR2 SVGIG (reference sequence). In nucleotides, the CDR3 is TGTGCCTCTTCCGGGACAGGGAAGGGCTACACCTTC. Encoded protein: CASSGTGKGYTF.

This clone has only a few counts. The chain links TRBV19 to TRBJ2-2; 10 bases align to TRBD1. V dropped 9 bases and J dropped 6; count of bases not matched to a gene: 7. Germline V gene sequence: CDR1 LNHDA, CDR2 SQIVND (reference sequence). The CDR3 covers 14 residues. This CDR3 is CASDRGPSPGELFF. The CDR3 DNA follows: TGTGCCAGCGACAGGGGGCCTTCTCCCGGGGAGCTGTTTTTT.

V and J are TRBV4-3 and TRBJ1-5; TRBD1 might be the D (5 bases). The length of the CDR3 is 15 residues. Trimming left V 0 bases short and J 6 bases short, with 12 bases between. Per the germline V gene, CDR1 is LGHNA and CDR2 is YSLEER. CDR3 sequence (DNA): TGCGCCAGCAGCCAAGATAGGGGTTTGAGTCAGCCCCAGCATTTT. Protein: CASSQDRGLSQPQHF.

Points on this clone: The junction does not match germline at one end; this may be a read error. This chain links TRBV29-1 with TRBJ1-1, with 8 bases matching TRBD1. The germline V gene has CDR1 SQVTM and CDR2 ANQGSEA. CDR3 length equals 13 residues. As DNA, the CDR3 is TGCAGCGTTCAAGAATACAGGGGGGCTGAAGCTTTCTTT. It specifies CSVQEYRGAEAFF.

This chain connects TRBV7-8 to TRBJ1-4; D gene unclear. CDR3 length: 14 amino acids. The germline V gene has CDR1 SGHVS and CDR2 FQNEAQ. The ends were cut back, 6 bases at V and 0 bases at J, with 8 bases in the middle. Here the CDR3 reads CASSMGATNEKLFF. The DNA for the CDR3 is TGTGCCAGCAGTATGGGCGCAACTAATGAAAAACTGTTTTTT.

This clone was picked up one time. This sequence joins TRBV6-5 and TRBJ1-2; the D is unclear. Germline V gene sequence: CDR1 MNHEY, CDR2 SVGAGI. The length of the CDR3 is 13 residues. V lost 6 bases to trimming and J lost 8 bases, with 16 bases between them. This CDR3 is CASRAGLTRGYTF. CDR3 DNA: TGTGCCAGCAGGGCCGGGTTAACGCGGGGCTACACCTTC.

This chain joins TRBV11-3 and TRBJ1-2; the D gene is possibly TRBD1 (6 bases). The germline CDR1 and CDR2 sequences are SGHNT and YENEEA. CDR3 length: 17 amino acids. The ends were cut back, 0 bases at V and 6 bases at J, with 20 bases in the middle. Here the CDR3 reads CASSLEYGDTYVHGYTF. As DNA, the CDR3 is TGTGCCAGCAGCTTAGAATATGGGGACACTTATGTCCATGGCTACACCTTC.

The V and J genes are TRBV7-2 and TRBJ2-5; D is undetermined. Judging by the DNA end, TRBJ2-7 fits better; the J call may be wrong. Per germline, CDR1 SGHTA and CDR2 FQGNSA. The CDR3 is 11 residues long. CDR3 protein: CASSLLYEQYF. In DNA, the CDR3 is TGTGCCAGCAGCTTATTATACGAGCAGTACTTC.

V is TRBV10-3 and J is TRBJ2-6; maybe TRBD1 (6 bases). Trimming pared 6 bases from V and 0 bases from J, leaving 15 bases between. This CDR3 has 17 amino acids. In germline, CDR1 is ENHRY, CDR2 SYGVKD. The CDR3 DNA follows: TGTGCCATCAGCGATCGGGACACCAACTCTGGGGCCAACGTCCTGACTTTC. Its translation is CAISDRDTNSGANVLTF.

V gene TRBV19 combines with J gene TRBJ2-3; tentative D call: TRBD1 (6 bases). Germline V gives CDR1 LNHDA, CDR2 SQIVND (reference sequence). CDR3 length equals 12 residues. V was trimmed by 6 bases and J by 5 bases, leaving 9 bases between them. The CDR3 DNA reads as TGTGCCAGTAGACAGGGCGTAGATACGCAGTATTTT. Its translation: CASRQGVDTQYF.

V gene TRBV5-1 combines with J gene TRBJ1-1; 7 bases are a match to TRBD1. V lost 0 bases and J lost 4; bases outside the gene matches: 6. Per the germline V gene, CDR1 is SGHRS and CDR2 is YFSETQ. The length of the CDR3 is 15 residues. The CDR3 bases are TGCGCCAGCAGCTTGGGGGACAGAGAGCTCACTGAAGCTTTCTTT. Translated: CASSLGDRELTEAFF.

The chain has TRBV5-1 and TRBJ1-1; D is possibly TRBD1 (5 bases). The germline V and J ends were trimmed by 4 bases and 5 bases, with 18 bases remaining between them. Germline-derived CDR1 and CDR2 are SGHRS and YFSETQ. The CDR3 extends over 15 amino acids. Here the CDR3 DNA reads TGCGCCAGCAGCCCAACTACGTCGGGGGGGACTGAAGCTTTCTTT. This translates into CASSPTTSGGTEAFF.

Only a few counts were recorded for this clone. In DNA form, the CDR3 reads TGTGCCAGCAGCTTCGACAGGGGAGCTGAAGCTTTCTTT. As protein: CASSFDRGAEAFF. V gene TRBV7-2 combines with J gene TRBJ1-1; 8 bases are shared with TRBD1. Trimming at V came to 3 bases and at J to 6 bases, leaving 3 bases not matched to a gene. Germline assignment: CDR1 SGHTA and CDR2 FQGNSA. The CDR3 length is 13 residues.

The genes are TRBV4-3 and TRBJ1-1; D is ambiguous. The germline V and J ends were trimmed by 0 bases and 3 bases, with 8 bases remaining between them. Germline V gives CDR1 LGHNA, CDR2 YSLEER. The CDR3 spans 14 residues. CDR3 DNA sequence: TGCGCCAGCAGCCAAGATACACCCTACACTGAAGCTTTCTTT. Protein sequence: CASSQDTPYTEAFF.

The gene calls are TRBV7-6 and TRBJ1-1; 8 bases align to TRBD1. Germline CDR1 and CDR2: SGHVS and FNYEAQ. V dropped 0 bases and J dropped 5; count of bases not matched to a gene: 8. The CDR3 covers 16 residues. In DNA, the CDR3 is TGTGCCAGCAGCTTAGCGACAGGGGCGACGGTAACTGAAGCTTTCTTT. It yields the protein CASSLATGATVTEAFF.